This TCR beta chain derives from a study of blood T cell repertoires in COVID-19. About the research overall: The United States, Italy and Spain supplied acute and convalescent COVID-19 samples. The cDNA or gDNA used as material had been derived from T cells, B-cell-depleted T cells, or PBMCs.

V shed 4 bases and J 5 bases; nucleotides not matched to a gene: 11. This CDR3 comprises 17 residues. Germline CDR1 SGHDN, CDR2 FVKESK. As originally analysed: Reference gene primers were amplified, and this amplification served to estimate nucleated cell counts. Sequencing used immunoSEQ multiplex PCR; TCRdb keeps in-frame clones, though not all of them. The V and J calls and the clone size are those of that table, but D and trimming were determined from the DNA. The sample includes 150,000 or so clones, around 80% of them seen just once. The receptor was derived from a human donor with acute or convalescent COVID-19. The donor label of this sample is uncertain. Sequenced input: peripheral blood. The gene calls are TRBV14 and TRBJ2-5, with 12 bases aligning to TRBD2. The CDR3 reads CASSPATSGGLRETQYF. DNA of the CDR3: TGTGCCAGCAGCCCCGCGACTAGCGGGGGCCTCAGGGAGACCCAGTACTTC.